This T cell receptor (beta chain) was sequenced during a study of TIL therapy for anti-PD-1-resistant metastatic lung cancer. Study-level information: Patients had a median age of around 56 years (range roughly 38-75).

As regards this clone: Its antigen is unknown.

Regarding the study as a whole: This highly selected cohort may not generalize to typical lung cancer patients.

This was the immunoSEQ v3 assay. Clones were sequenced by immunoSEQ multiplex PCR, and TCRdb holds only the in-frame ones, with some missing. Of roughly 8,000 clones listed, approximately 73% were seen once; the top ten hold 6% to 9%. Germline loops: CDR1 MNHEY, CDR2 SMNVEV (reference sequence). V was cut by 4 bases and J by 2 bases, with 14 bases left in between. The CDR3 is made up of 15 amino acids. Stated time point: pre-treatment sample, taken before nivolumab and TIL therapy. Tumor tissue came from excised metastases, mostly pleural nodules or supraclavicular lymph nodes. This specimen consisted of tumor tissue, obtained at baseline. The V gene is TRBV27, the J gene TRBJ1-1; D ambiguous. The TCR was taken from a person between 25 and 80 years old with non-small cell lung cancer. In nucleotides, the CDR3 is TGTGCCAGCAGTTCGCCGACGGTGTCAAACACTGAAGCTTTCTTT. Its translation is CASSSPTVSNTEAFF.